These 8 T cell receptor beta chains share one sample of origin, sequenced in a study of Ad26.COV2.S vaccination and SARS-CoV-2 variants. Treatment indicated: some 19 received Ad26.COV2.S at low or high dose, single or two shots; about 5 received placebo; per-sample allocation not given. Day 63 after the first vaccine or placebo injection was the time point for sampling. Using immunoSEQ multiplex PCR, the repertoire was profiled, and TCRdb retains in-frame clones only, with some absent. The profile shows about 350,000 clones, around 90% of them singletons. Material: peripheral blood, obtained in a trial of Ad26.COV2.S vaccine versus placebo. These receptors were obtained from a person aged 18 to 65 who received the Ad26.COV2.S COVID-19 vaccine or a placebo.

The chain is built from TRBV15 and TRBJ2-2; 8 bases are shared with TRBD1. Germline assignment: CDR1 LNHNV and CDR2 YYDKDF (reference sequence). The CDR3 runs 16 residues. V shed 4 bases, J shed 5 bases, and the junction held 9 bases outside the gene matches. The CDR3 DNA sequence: TGTGCCACCAGCACAGGGTCGCAGGGGGCGACCGGGGAGCTGTTTTTT. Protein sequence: CATSTGSQGATGELFF.

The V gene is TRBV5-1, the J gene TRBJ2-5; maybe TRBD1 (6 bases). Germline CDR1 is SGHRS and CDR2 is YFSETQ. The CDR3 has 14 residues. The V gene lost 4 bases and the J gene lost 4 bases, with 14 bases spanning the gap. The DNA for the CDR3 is TGCGCCAGCAGCCCGGACAGTTCCGGAGAGACCCAGTACTTC. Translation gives CASSPDSSGETQYF.

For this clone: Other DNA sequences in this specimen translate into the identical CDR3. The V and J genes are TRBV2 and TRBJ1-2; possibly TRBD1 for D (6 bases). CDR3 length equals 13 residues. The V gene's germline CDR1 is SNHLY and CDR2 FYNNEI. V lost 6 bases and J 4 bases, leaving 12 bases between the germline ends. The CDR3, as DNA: TGTGCCAGCAGCCCGGACAGAGGCTATGGCTACACCTTC. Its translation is CASSPDRGYGYTF. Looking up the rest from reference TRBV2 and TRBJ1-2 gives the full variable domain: EPEVTQTPSHQVTQMGQEVILRCVPISNHLYFYWYRQILGQKVEFLVSFYNNEISEKSEIFDDQFSVERPDGSNFTLKIRSTKLEDSAMYFCASSPDRGYGYTFGSGTRLTVV.

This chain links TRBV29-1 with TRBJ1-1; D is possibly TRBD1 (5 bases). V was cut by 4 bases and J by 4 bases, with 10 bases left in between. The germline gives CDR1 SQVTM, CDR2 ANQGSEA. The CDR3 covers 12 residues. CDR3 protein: CSVAQGGTEAFF. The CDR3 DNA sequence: TGCAGCGTTGCCCAGGGAGGCACTGAAGCTTTCTTT.

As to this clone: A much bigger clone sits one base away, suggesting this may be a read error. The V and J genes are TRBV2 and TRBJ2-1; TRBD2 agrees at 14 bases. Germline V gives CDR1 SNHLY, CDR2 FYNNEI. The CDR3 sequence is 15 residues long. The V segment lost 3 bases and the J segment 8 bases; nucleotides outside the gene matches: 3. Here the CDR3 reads CASSETSGGADEQFF. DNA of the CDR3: TGTGCCAGCAGTGAGACTAGCGGGGGGGCCGATGAGCAGTTCTTC.

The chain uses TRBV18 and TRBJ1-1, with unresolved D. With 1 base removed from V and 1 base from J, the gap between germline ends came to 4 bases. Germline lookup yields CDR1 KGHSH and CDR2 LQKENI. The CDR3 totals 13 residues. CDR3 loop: CASSPLKNTEAFF. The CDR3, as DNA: TGTGCCAGCTCACCACTAAAGAACACTGAAGCTTTCTTT.

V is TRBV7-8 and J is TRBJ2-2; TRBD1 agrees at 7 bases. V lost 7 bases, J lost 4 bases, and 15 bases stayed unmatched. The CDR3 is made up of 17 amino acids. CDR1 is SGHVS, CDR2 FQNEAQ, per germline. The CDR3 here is CASISTGAVEGTGELFF. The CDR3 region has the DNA TGTGCCAGCATTAGCACAGGGGCCGTCGAGGGCACCGGGGAGCTGTTTTTT.

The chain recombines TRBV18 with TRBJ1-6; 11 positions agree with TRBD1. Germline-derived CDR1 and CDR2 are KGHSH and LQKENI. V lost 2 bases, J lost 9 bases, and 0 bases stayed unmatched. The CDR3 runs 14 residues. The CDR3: CASSPGTGGSPLHF. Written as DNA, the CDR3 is TGTGCCAGCTCACCAGGGACAGGGGGTTCACCCCTCCACTTT. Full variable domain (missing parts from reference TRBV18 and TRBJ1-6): NAGVMQNPRHLVRRRGQEARLRCSPMKGHSHVYWYRQLPEEGLKFMVYLQKENIIDESGMPKERFSAEFPKEGPSILRIQQVVRGDSAAYFCASSPGTGGSPLHFGNGTRLTVT.